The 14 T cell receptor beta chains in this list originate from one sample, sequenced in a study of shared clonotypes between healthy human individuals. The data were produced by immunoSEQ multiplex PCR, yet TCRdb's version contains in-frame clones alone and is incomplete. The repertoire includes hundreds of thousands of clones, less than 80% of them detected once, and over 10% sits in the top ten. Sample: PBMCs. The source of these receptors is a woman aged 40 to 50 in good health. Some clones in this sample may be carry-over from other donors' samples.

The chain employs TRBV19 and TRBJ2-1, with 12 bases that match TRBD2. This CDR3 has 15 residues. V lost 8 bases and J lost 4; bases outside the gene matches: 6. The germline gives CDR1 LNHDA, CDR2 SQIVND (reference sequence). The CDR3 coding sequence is TGTGCCAGTCGGGAGCTAGCGGGAGGGTACAATGAGCAGTTCTTC. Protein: CASRELAGGYNEQFF.

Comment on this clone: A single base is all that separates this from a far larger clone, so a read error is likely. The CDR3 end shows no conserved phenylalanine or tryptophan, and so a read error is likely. The CDR3 DNA follows: TGTGCCAGCAGCGACAGAAGGGGAGGACTAGCGGGAGTGGCAGATACGCAGTATCTT. It encodes CASSDRRGGLAGVADTQYL. The chain couples TRBV11-3 to TRBJ2-3, with 13 bases aligning to TRBD2. The ends lost 5 bases at V and 4 bases at J; junction bases unmatched: 15. The CDR3 spans 19 residues. CDR1 SGHNT and CDR2 YENEEA come from the germline V gene.

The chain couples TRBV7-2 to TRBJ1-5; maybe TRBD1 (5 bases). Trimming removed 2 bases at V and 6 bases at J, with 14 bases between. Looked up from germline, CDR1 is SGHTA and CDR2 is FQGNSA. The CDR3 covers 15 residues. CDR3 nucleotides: TGTGCCAGCAGCTTATCCCGGCAGGGCCCTCAGCCCCAGCATTTT. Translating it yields CASSLSRQGPQPQHF.

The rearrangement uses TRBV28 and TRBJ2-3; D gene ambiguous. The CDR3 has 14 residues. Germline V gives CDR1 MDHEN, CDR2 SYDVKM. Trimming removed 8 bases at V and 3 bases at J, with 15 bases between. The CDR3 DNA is TGTGCCAGCGCGGACGACCTGGGAACAGATACGCAGTATTTT. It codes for CASADDLGTDTQYF.

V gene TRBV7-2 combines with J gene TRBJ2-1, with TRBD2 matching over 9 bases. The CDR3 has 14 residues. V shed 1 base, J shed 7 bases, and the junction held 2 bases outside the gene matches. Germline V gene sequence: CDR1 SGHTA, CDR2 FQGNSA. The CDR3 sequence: CASSLEREVNEQFF. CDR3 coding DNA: TGTGCCAGCAGCTTAGAGCGGGAGGTGAATGAGCAGTTCTTC.

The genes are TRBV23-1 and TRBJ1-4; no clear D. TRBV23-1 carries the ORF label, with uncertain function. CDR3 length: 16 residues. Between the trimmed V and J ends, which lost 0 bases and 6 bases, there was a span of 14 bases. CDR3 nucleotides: TGCGCCAGCAGTCAATCGCCCCTTTCGAGGGATGAAAAACTGTTTTTT. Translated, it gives CASSQSPLSRDEKLFF.

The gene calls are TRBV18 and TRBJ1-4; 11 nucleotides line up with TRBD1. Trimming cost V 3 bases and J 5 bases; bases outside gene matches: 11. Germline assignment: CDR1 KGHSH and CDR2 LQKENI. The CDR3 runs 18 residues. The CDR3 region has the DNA TGTGCCAGCTCACCCCAACGGACAGGGGGCGAATCGAATGAAAAACTGTTTTTT. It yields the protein CASSPQRTGGESNEKLFF.

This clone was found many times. The CDR3 here is CASSQDRGNQPQHF. Written as DNA, the CDR3 is TGTGCCAGCAGTCAAGACAGGGGGAATCAGCCCCAGCATTTT. The gene calls are TRBV2 and TRBJ1-5; 9 positions match TRBD1. V was clipped by 5 bases and J by 4 bases; unmatched bases: 3. CDR3 size: 14 residues. Germline CDR1 reads SNHLY; CDR2 reads FYNNEI.

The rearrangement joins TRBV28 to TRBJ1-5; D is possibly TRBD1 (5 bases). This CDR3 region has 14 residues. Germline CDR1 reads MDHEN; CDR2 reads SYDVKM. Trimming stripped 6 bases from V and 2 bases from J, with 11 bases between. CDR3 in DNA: TGTGCCAGCAGGGGATCAGGGCGCAATCAGCCCCAGCATTTT. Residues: CASRGSGRNQPQHF.

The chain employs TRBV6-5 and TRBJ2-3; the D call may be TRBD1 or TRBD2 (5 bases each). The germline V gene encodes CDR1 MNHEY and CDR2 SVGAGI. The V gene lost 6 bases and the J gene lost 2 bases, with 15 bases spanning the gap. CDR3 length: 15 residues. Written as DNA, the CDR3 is TGTGCCAGCAGCCAAGGGACGGACAACACAGATACGCAGTATTTT. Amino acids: CASSQGTDNTDTQYF.

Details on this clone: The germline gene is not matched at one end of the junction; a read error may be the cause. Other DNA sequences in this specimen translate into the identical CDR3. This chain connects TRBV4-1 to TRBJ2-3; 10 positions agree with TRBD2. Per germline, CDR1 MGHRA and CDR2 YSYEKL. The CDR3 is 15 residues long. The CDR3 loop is CASSQGRLAGNTQYF. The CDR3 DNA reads TGCGCCAGCAGCCAAGGTAGACTAGCGGGTAACACGCAATATTTT.

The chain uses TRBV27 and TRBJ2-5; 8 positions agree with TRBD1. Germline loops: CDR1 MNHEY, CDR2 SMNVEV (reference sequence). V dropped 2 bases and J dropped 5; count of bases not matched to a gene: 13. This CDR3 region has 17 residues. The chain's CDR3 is CASSLVTPAGGMETQYF. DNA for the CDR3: TGTGCCAGCAGTTTAGTGACCCCGGCAGGGGGCATGGAGACCCAGTACTTC.

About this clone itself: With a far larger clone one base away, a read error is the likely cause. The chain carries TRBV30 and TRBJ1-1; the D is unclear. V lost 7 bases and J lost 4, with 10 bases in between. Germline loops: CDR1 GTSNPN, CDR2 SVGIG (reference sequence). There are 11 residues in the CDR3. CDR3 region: CAYKTSTEAFF. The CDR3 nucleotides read TGTGCCTACAAAACGAGCACTGAAGCTTTCTTT.

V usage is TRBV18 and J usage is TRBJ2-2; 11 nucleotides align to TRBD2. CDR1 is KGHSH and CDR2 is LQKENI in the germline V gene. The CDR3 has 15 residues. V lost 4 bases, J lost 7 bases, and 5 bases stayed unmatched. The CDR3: CASSQTSGRNGELFF. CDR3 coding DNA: TGTGCCAGCTCACAAACTAGCGGGAGAAACGGGGAGCTGTTTTTT.